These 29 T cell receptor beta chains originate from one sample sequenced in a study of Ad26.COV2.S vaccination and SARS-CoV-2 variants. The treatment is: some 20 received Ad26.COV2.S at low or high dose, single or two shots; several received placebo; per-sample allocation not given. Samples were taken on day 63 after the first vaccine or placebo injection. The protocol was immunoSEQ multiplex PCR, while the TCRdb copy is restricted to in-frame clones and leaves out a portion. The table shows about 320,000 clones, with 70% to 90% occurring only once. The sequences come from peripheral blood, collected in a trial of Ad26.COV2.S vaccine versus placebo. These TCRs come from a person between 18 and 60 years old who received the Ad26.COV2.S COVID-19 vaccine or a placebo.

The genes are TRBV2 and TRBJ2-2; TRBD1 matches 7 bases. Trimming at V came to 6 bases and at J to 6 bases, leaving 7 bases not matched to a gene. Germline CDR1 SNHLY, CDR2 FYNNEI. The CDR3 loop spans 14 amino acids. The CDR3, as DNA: TGTGCCAGCAGACCTGGACAGGCCTCCGGGGAGCTGTTTTTT. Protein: CASRPGQASGELFF.

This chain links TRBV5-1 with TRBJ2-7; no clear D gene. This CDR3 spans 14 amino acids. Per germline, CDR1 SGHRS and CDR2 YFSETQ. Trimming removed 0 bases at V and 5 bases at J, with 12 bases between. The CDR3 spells CASSLGSPVDEQYF. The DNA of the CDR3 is TGCGCCAGCAGCTTGGGATCCCCGGTGGACGAGCAGTACTTC.

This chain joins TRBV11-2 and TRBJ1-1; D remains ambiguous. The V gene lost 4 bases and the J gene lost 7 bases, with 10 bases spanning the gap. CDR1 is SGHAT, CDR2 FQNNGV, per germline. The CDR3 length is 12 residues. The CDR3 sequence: CASSSLPLEAFF. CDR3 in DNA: TGTGCCAGCAGCTCCCTTCCCCTTGAAGCTTTCTTT. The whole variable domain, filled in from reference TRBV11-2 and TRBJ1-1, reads EAGVAQSPRYKIIEKRQSVAFWCNPISGHATLYWYQQILGQGPKLLIQFQNNGVVDDSQLPKDRFSAERLKGVDSTLKIQPAKLEDSAVYLCASSSLPLEAFFGQGTRLTVV.

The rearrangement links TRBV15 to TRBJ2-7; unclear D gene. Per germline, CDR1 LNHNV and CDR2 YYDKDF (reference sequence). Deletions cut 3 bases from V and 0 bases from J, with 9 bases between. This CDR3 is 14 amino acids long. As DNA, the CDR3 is TGTGCCACCAGCAGTTACCCGAGCTCCTACGAGCAGTACTTC. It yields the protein CATSSYPSSYEQYF. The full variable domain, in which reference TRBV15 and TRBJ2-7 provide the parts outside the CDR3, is DAMVIQNPRYQVTQFGKPVTLSCSQTLNHNVMYWYQQKSSQAPKLLFHYYDKDFNNEADTPDNFQSRRPNTSFCFLDIRSPGLGDTAMYLCATSSYPSSYEQYFGPGTRLTVT.

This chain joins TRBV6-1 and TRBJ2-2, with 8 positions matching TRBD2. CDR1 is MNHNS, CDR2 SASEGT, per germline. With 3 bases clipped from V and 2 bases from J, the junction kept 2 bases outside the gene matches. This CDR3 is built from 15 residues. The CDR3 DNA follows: TGTGCCAGCAGTGATGGACTAGCCAACACCGGGGAGCTGTTTTTT. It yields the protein CASSDGLANTGELFF.

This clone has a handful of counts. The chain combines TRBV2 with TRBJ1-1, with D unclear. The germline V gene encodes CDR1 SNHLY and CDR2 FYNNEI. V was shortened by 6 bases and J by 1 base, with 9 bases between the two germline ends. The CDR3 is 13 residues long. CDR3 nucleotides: TGTGCCAGCAGCCCACTCAGGAACACTGAAGCTTTCTTT. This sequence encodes CASSPLRNTEAFF.

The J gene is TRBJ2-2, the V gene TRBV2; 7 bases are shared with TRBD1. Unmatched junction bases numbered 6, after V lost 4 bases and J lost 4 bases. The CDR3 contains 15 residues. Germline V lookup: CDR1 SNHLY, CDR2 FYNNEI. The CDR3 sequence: CASSVTGASTGELFF. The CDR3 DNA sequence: TGTGCCAGCAGTGTAACAGGGGCGAGCACCGGGGAGCTGTTTTTT.

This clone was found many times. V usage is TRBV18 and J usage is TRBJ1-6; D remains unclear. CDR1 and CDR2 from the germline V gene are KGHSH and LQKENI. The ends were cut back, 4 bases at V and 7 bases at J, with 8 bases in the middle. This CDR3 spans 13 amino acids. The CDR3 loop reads CASSRGNNSPLHF. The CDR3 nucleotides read TGTGCCAGCTCACGGGGTAACAATTCACCCCTCCACTTT.

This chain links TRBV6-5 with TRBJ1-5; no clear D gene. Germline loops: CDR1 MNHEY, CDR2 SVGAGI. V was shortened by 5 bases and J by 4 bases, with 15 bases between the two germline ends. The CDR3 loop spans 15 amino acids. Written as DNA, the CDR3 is TGTGCCAGCAGTATCTGGGAGGGTCGGAATCAGCCCCAGCATTTT. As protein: CASSIWEGRNQPQHF.

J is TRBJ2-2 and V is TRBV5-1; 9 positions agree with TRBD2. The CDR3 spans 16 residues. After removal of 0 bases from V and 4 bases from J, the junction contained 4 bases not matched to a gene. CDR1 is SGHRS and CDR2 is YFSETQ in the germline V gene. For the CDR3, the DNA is TGCGCCAGCAGCTTGGTTCTAGCGGGGCCCACCGGGGAGCTGTTTTTT. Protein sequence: CASSLVLAGPTGELFF.

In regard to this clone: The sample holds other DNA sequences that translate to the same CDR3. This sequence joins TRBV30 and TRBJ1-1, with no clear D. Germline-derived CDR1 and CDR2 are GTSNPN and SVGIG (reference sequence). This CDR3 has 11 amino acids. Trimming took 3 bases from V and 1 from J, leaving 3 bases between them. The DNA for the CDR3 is TGTGCCTGGAGGGAGAACACTGAAGCTTTCTTT. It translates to CAWRENTEAFF.

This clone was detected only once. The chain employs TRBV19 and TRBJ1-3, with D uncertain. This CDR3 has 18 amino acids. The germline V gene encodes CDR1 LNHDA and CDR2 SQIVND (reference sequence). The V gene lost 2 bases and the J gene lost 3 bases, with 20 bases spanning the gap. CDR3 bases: TGTGCCAGTAGTATAATGGTTTCGGCGCTACGAGGTGGAAACACCATATATTTT. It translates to CASSIMVSALRGGNTIYF.

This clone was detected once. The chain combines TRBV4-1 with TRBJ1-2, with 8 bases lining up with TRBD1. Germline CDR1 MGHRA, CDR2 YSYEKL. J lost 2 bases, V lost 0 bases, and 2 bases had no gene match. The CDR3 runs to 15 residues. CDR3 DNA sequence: TGCGCCAGCAGCCAAGACCAGGGGGCGAACTATGGCTACACCTTC. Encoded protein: CASSQDQGANYGYTF.

CDR3 in amino acids: CASSDRVGRGGYTF. The CDR3 nucleotides read TGTGCCAGCAGTGACAGGGTGGGGCGTGGTGGCTACACCTTC. The chain recombines TRBV2 with TRBJ1-2; a weak D match, TRBD1 (5 bases). Germline V gene sequence: CDR1 SNHLY, CDR2 FYNNEI. The CDR3 length is 14 residues. V was trimmed by 3 bases and J by 7 bases, leaving 15 bases between them.

The CDR3 spells CASSQIGPGANVLTF. CDR3 DNA: TGCGCCAGCAGCCAAATTGGACCCGGGGCCAACGTCCTGACTTTC. This chain links TRBV4-3 with TRBJ2-6; D not certain. Germline CDR1 and CDR2: LGHNA and YSLEER. V was clipped by 2 bases and J by 4 bases, with 9 bases between them. This CDR3 region has 15 residues.

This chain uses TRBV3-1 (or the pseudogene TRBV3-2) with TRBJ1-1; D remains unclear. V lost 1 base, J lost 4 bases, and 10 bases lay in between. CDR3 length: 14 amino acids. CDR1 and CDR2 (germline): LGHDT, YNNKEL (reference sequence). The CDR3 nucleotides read TGTGCCAGCAGCCAAGCTGGGTTCAGCACTGAAGCTTTCTTT. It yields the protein CASSQAGFSTEAFF.

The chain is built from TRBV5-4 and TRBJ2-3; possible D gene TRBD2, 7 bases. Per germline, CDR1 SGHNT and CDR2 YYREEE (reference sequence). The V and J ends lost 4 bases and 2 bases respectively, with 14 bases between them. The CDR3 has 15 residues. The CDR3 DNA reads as TGTGCCAGCAGCACGGGTGGGGGGGCCACAGATACGCAGTATTTT. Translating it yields CASSTGGGATDTQYF.

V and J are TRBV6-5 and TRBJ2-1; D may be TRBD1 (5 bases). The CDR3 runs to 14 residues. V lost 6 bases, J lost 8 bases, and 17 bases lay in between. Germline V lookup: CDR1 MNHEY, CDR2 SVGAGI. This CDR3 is CASSGGRALDEQFF. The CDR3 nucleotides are TGTGCCAGCAGCGGTGGCAGGGCTTTGGATGAGCAGTTCTTC.

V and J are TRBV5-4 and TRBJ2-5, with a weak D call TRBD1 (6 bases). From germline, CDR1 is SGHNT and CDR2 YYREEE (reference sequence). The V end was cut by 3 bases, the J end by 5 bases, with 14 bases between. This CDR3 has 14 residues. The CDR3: CASSSGQRAETQYF. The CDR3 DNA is TGTGCCAGCAGCTCCGGACAGAGGGCCGAGACCCAGTACTTC.

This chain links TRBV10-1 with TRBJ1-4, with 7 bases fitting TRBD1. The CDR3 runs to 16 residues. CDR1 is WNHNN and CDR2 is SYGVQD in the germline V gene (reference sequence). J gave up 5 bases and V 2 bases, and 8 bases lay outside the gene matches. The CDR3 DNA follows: TGCGCCAGCAGTGAGATTATGGGACAGTTGAATGAAAAACTGTTTTTT. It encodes CASSEIMGQLNEKLFF.

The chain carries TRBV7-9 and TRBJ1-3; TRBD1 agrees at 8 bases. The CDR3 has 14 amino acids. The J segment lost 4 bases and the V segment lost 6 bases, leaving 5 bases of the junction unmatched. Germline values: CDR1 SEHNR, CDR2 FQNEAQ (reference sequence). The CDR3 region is CASSLDREGNTIYF. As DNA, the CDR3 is TGTGCCAGCAGTTTGGACAGGGAAGGAAACACCATATATTTT.

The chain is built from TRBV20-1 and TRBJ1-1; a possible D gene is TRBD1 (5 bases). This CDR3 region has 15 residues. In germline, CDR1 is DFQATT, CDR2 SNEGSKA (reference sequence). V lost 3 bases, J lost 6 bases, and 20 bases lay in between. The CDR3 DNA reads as TGCAGTGCTAGTTCCCCGTTAAGACAGAATGCTGAAGCTTTCTTT. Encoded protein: CSASSPLRQNAEAFF.

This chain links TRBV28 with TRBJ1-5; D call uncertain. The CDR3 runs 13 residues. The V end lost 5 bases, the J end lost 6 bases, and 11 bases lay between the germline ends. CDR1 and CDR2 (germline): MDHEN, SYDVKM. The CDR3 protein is CASSALRTQPQHF. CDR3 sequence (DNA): TGTGCCAGCAGTGCCCTACGTACTCAGCCCCAGCATTTT.

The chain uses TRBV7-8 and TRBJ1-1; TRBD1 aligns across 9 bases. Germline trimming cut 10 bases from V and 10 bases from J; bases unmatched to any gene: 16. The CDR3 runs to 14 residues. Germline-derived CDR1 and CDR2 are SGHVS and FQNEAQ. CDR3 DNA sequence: TGTGCCACCGGTCTAAGGACAGGGGATGATTTAGCTTTCTTT. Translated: CATGLRTGDDLAFF.

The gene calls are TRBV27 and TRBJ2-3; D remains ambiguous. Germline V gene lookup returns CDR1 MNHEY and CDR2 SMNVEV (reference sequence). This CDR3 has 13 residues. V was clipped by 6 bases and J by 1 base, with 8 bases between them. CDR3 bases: TGTGCCAGCAGACCTTTGGGCACAGATACGCAGTATTTT. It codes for CASRPLGTDTQYF.

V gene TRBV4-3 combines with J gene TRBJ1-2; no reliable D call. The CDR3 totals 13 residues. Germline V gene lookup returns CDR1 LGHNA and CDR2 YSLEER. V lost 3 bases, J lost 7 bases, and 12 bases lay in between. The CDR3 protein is CASSHYEDSGYTF. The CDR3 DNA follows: TGCGCCAGCAGCCATTATGAGGATTCTGGCTACACCTTC.

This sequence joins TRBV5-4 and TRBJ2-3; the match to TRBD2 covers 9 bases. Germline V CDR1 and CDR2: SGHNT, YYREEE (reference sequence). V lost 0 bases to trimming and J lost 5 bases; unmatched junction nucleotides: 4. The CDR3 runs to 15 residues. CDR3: CASSLGGLAKDTQYF. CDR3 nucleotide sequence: TGTGCCAGCAGCTTGGGGGGACTAGCAAAAGATACGCAGTATTTT.

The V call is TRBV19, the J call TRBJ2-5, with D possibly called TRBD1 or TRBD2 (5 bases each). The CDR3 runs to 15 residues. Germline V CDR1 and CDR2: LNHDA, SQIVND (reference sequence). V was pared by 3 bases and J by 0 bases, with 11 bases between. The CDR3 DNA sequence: TGTGCCAGTAGTATTCGGGGACCTCACCAAGAGACCCAGTACTTC. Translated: CASSIRGPHQETQYF.

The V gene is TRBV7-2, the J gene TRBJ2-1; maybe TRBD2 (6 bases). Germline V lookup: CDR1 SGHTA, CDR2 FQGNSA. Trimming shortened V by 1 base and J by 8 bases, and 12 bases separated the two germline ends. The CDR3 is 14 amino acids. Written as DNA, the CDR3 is TGTGCCAGCAGCTTAGGGGGGACTCTGGATGAGCAGTTCTTC. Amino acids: CASSLGGTLDEQFF.